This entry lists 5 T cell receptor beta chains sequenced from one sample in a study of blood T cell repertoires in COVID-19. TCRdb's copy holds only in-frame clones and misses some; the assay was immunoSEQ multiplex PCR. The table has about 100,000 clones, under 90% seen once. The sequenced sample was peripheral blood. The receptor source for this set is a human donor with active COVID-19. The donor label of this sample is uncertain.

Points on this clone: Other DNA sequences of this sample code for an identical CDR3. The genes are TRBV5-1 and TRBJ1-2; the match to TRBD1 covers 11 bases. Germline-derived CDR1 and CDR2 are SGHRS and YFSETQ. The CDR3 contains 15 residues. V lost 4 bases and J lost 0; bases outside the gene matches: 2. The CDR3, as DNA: TGCGCCAGCAGCCTGGGACAGGGGGCTAACTATGGCTACACCTTC. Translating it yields CASSLGQGANYGYTF.

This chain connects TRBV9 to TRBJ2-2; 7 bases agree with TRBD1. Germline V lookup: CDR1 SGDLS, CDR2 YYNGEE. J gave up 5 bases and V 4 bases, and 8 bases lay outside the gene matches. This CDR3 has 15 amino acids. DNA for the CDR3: TGTGCCAGCAGCTCTCGAGGGACAGTTACCGGGGAGCTGTTTTTT. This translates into CASSSRGTVTGELFF.

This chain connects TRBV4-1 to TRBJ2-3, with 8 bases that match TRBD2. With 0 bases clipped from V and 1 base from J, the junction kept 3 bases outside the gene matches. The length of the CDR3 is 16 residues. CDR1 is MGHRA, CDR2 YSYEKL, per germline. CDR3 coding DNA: TGCGCCAGCAGCCAAGAGCCAGCGGGGGGCACAGATACGCAGTATTTT. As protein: CASSQEPAGGTDTQYF.

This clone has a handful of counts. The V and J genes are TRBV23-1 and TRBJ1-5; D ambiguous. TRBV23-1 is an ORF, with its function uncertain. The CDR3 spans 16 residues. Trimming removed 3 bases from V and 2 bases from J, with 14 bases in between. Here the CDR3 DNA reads TGCGCCAGCAGTCAGCCCGAGAGGGAGGGCAATCAGCCCCAGCATTTT. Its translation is CASSQPEREGNQPQHF.

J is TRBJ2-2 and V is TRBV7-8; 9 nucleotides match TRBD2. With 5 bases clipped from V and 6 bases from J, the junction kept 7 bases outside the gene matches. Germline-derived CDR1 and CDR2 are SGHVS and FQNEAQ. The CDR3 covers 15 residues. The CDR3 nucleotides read TGTGCCAGCAGCCCTTTGCGGGGGGGCCCCGGGGAGCTGTTTTTT. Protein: CASSPLRGGPGELFF.